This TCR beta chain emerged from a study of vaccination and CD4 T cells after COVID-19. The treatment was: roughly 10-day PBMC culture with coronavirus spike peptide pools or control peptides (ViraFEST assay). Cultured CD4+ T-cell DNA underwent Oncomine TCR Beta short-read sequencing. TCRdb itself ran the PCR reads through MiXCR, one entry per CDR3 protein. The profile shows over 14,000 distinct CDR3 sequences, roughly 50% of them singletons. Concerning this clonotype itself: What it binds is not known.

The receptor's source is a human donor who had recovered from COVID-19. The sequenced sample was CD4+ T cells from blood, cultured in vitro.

CDR3 protein: CSAPLAGLSEQYF. The DNA of the CDR3 is TGCAGTGCCCCACTAGCGGGACTTTCCGAGCAGTACTTC. The V and J genes are TRBV20-1 and TRBJ2-7; 10 bases are shared with TRBD2. Losses at the gene ends were 6 bases for V and 6 bases for J; bases not matched to a gene: 8. The CDR3 extends over 13 amino acids. The germline gives CDR1 DFQATT, CDR2 SNEGSKA (reference sequence).